This T cell receptor beta chain was recorded in a study of T cell changes during pregnancy in multiple sclerosis. Profiling relied on immunoSEQ multiplex PCR, and the TCRdb table lists in-frame clones only, not all of them. Of some 74,000 clones listed, roughly 89% were seen once; the top ten hold approximately 4%. The germline CDR1 and CDR2 sequences are KGHSH and LQKENI. V lost 3 bases and J lost 1; bases outside the gene matches: 4. The CDR3 is 18 residues long. Here the sequenced sample was peripheral blood, taken after pregnancy. This TCR derives from a female donor in good health, enrolled as a control in a pregnancy study. The chain employs TRBV18 and TRBJ2-2, with TRBD2 matching 14 bases. The CDR3 DNA is TGTGCCAGCTCACCGGGACTAGCGGGGGCCGGGAACACCGGGGAGCTGTTTTTT. Amino acid sequence: CASSPGLAGAGNTGELFF.